This TCR beta chain was documented in a study of T cell changes during pregnancy in multiple sclerosis. CDR3 size: 14 residues. Germline loops: CDR1 SGHTA, CDR2 FQGTGA. V was pared by 5 bases and J by 1 base, with 9 bases between. The data were produced by immunoSEQ multiplex PCR, yet TCRdb's version contains in-frame clones alone and is incomplete. Among about 75,000 clones listed, under 95% were seen once. The chain recombines TRBV7-3 with TRBJ2-1; possibly TRBD1 for D (6 bases). The receptor was derived from a female donor with multiple sclerosis, enrolled in a pregnancy study. Specimen: CD4+ T cells from peripheral blood mononuclear cells, collected before pregnancy. The CDR3 spells CASSADSSYNEQFF. As DNA, the CDR3 is TGTGCCAGCAGCGCGGACAGTTCCTACAATGAGCAGTTCTTC.